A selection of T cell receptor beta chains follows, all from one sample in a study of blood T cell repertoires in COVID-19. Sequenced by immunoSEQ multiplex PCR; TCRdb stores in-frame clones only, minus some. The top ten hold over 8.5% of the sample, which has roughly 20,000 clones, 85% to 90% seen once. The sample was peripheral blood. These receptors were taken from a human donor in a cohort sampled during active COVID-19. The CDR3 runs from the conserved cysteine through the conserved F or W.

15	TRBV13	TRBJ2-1	CASSHMDSSYNEQFF
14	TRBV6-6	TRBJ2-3	CASSLGTSTDTQYF
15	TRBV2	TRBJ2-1	CASSRLAGGPGEQFF
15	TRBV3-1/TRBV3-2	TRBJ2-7	CASSQGTGPSYEQYF
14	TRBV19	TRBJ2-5	CASSPGQNQETQYF
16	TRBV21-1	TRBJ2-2	CASSKVWDYYTGELFF
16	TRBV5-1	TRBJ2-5	CASSFRLAGSQETQYF
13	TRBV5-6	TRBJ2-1	CASSTGVHNEQFF
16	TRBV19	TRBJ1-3	CASRGEAAGSGNTIYF
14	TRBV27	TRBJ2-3	CASSVQGAGDTQYF
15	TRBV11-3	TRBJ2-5	CASSPGTSGQETQYF
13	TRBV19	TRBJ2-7	CASLDRNSYEQYF
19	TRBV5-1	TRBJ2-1	CASSPALIRIADSYNEQFF
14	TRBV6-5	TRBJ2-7	CASSTDRGPYEQYF
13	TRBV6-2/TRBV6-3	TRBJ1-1	CASSLELRTEAFF
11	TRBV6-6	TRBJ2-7	CASSLSDEQYF
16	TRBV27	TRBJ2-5	CASRSAGLGKQETQYF
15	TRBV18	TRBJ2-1	CASSPTAGGGNEQFF
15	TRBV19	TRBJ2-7	CASRLRTSGSYEQYF
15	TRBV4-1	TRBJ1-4	CASSQPGQTNEKLFF
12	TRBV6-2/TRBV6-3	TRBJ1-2	CASSQGAYGYTF
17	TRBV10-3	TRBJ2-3	CAISEWEGGGSTDTQYF
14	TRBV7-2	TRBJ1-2	CASSLAEGGSGYTF
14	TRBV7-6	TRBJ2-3	CASSFGGAPDTQYF
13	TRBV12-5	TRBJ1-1	CASGWTGQTEAFF
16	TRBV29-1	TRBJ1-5	CSAAGTGGSSNQPQHF
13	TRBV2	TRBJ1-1	CASRGGIYTEAFF
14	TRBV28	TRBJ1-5	CASSLTQGDQPQHF
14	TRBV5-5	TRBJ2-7	CASSLGQGAREQYF
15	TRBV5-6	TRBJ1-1	CASSPIGGGNTEAFF
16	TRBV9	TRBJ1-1	CASSSSTGSQGTEAFF
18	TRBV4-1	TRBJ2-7	CASSPYSGRGGRSYEQYF
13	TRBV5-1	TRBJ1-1	CASRGQGNTEAFF
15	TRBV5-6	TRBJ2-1	CASSLGFSGYNEQFF
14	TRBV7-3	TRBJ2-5	CASSLLGGTETQYF
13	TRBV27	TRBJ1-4	CASRSQGFEKLFF
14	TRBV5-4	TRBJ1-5	CASSSDRDPGPQHF